Listed below are T cell receptor beta chains from one sample, sequenced in a study of blood T cell repertoires in COVID-19. Using immunoSEQ multiplex PCR, the repertoire was profiled, and TCRdb retains in-frame clones only, with some absent. The sample includes some 150,000 clones, approximately 87% of them seen just once. The sample was peripheral blood. The receptors stem from a man aged 18 to 35 with active or convalescent COVID-19. Each CDR3 is given with its conserved first and last residue. The D gene is left open where the match is weak. Clone size is not always given. Where it is, it says once, few, many or a class for expanded clones.

size | J | V | D | DNA | CDR3
few | TRBJ1-6 | TRBV25-1 | TRBD1 | TGTGCCAGCAGTGAAGAGGAGGAGGTCAGGGGGGACTCACCCCTCCACTTT | CASSEEEEVRGDSPLHF
. | TRBJ1-1 | TRBV10-3 | TRBD1 | TGTGCCATCAGTAGGAGGGGACAGGGGGCTGAAGCTTTCTTT | CAISRRGQGAEAFF
. | TRBJ2-5 | TRBV19 | TRBD2 | TGTGCCAGTACCCCAGGGCGGGGGACAGAGACCCAGTACTTC | CASTPGRGTETQYF
once | TRBJ2-1 | TRBV10-3 | . | TGTGCCATCAGTGACCCAGGGGGGACCTACAATGAGCAGTTCTTC | CAISDPGGTYNEQFF
. | TRBJ1-2 | TRBV19 | . | TGTGCCAGCCAGGCCACAGGCAGTCTAGTTCACTATGGCTACACCTTC | CASQATGSLVHYGYTF
. | TRBJ1-2 | TRBV12-3/TRBV12-4 | . | TGTGCCAGCAGTTGGGGAGGGTCTTATGGCTACACCTTC | CASSWGGSYGYTF
. | TRBJ1-6 | TRBV7-6 | TRBD1 | TGTGCCAGCAGCCGGGACAGGGAATCCCTTAATTCACCCCTCCACTTT | CASSRDRESLNSPLHF
many | TRBJ2-1 | TRBV5-4 | TRBD2 | TGTGCCAGCAGCCGAAGCGGGAGCGTTGGTGAGCAGTTCTTC | CASSRSGSVGEQFF
. | TRBJ2-2 | TRBV27 | . | TGTGCCAGCAGTTTCGCGGGGTTCACCGGGGAGCTGTTTTTT | CASSFAGFTGELFF
. | TRBJ2-1 | TRBV3-1/TRBV3-2 | . | TGTGCCAGCAGCCAAGATGGACTCCAATACAATGAGCAGTTCTTC | CASSQDGLQYNEQFF
. | TRBJ2-1 | TRBV6-2/TRBV6-3 | . | TGTGCCAGCAGTTACCCTCTAGGGGATCATACATACAATGAGCAGTTCTTC | CASSYPLGDHTYNEQFF
. | TRBJ1-6 | TRBV25-1 | . | TGTGCCAGCAGTGTCAGGGTTGTGGATAATTCACCCCTCCACTTT | CASSVRVVDNSPLHF
. | TRBJ2-3 | TRBV11-2 | . | TGTGCCAGCACCTTGGGGCCTAGCACAGATACGCAGTATTTT | CASTLGPSTDTQYF
once | TRBJ2-5 | TRBV19 | TRBD1 | TGTGCCAGTAGGGACAGGGAACGAGAGACCCAGTACTTC | CASRDRERETQYF
. | TRBJ1-1 | TRBV28 | . | TGTGCCAGCAGTTTATCCGGGGTTGGAGCTTTCTTT | CASSLSGVGAFF
. | TRBJ2-3 | TRBV11-2 | . | TGTGCCAGCAGCTTACGGGGAGGCACAGATACGCAGTATTTT | CASSLRGGTDTQYF
. | TRBJ1-1 | TRBV11-3 | . | TGTGCCAGCAGCTCCCGGGACATGAACACTGAAGCTTTCTTT | CASSSRDMNTEAFF
. | TRBJ1-1 | TRBV4-3 | . | TGCGCCAGCAGCCAAGAGGGAGGGAGCATCGGTCCCGACACTGAAGCTTTCTTT | CASSQEGGSIGPDTEAFF
. | TRBJ2-2 | TRBV13 | TRBD1 | TGTGCCAGCAGCTTAGGTTTTGGACAGGGGCGCCCCGGGGAGCTGTTTTTT | CASSLGFGQGRPGELFF
. | TRBJ2-1 | TRBV24-1 | . | TGTGCCACCGCTAAGCGTTGGGTTGGCAATGAGCAGTTCTTC | CATAKRWVGNEQFF
. | TRBJ2-1 | TRBV7-9 | TRBD2 | TGTGCCAGCAGCCGACGTCTAGCGGGAGTCTCCTACAATGAGCAGTTCTTC | CASSRRLAGVSYNEQFF
. | TRBJ1-2 | TRBV24-1 | . | TGTGCCACCAGTGATTTGCCGGGGTTGGGCTACACCTTC | CATSDLPGLGYTF
. | TRBJ1-6 | TRBV21-1 | . | TGTGCCAGCAGCACCCTAGACAGGGGGCTTAACTATAATTCACCCCTCCACTTT | CASSTLDRGLNYNSPLHF
once | TRBJ2-3 | TRBV29-1 | . | TGCAGCGTTGAAGCCGGCACAGATACGCAGTATTTT | CSVEAGTDTQYF
. | TRBJ2-4 | TRBV3-1/TRBV3-2 | . | TGTGCCAGCAGCCTACCGGACAGTTACATTCAGTACTTC | CASSLPDSYIQYF
. | TRBJ1-2 | TRBV7-2 | TRBD1 | TGTGCCAGCAGCTTAGATCGGGACAGCAGGGTTTATGGCTACACCTTC | CASSLDRDSRVYGYTF
. | TRBJ1-1 | TRBV11-3 | . | TGTGCCAGCAGCTTGGAACAGGACACTGAAGCTTTCTTT | CASSLEQDTEAFF
. | TRBJ2-2 | TRBV24-1 | . | TGTGCCACCAGTGGGAGCGGCTCGGGCGGGGAGCTGTTTTTT | CATSGSGSGGELFF
. | TRBJ2-7 | TRBV25-1 | TRBD2 | TGTGCCAGCAGTGAAACCGGGACTACCTCCTACGAGCAGTACTTC | CASSETGTTSYEQYF
. | TRBJ1-5 | TRBV3-1/TRBV3-2 | . | TGTGCCAGCAGCCACGGCAGGGGCACTCAGCCCCAGCATTTT | CASSHGRGTQPQHF
few | TRBJ2-3 | TRBV10-2 | . | TGCGCCAGCAGGACGGTGAGGTCCACAGATACGCAGTATTTT | CASRTVRSTDTQYF
. | TRBJ1-2 | TRBV6-2/TRBV6-3 | . | TGTGCCAGCAGCACACAGGGATTCGGCACCTATGGCTACACCTTC | CASSTQGFGTYGYTF
. | TRBJ2-3 | TRBV4-3 | . | TGCGCCAGCAGCCAAGAGGGGGCTAGGATCACAGATACGCAGTATTTT | CASSQEGARITDTQYF
few | TRBJ1-5 | TRBV6-6 | . | TGTGCCAGCCGGGTGACAGGCAATCAGCCCCAGCATTTT | CASRVTGNQPQHF
. | TRBJ2-4 | TRBV12-3/TRBV12-4 | . | TGTGCCAGCGGGGAGATGGAAAACATTCAGTACTTC | CASGEMENIQYF
. | TRBJ1-1 | TRBV18 | TRBD1 | TGTGCCAGCTCACCGACAGGGTTTGGAAACACTGAAGCTTTCTTT | CASSPTGFGNTEAFF
. | TRBJ1-2 | TRBV5-1 | . | TGCGCCAGCAGCGAAGCAGGTCGGCGTGGCTACACCTTC | CASSEAGRRGYTF
. | TRBJ1-5 | TRBV5-1 | TRBD1 | TGCGCCAGCAGCCCGGGACAGGACAATCAGCCCCAGCATTTT | CASSPGQDNQPQHF
. | TRBJ2-2 | TRBV3-1/TRBV3-2 | TRBD2 | TGTGCCAGCAGCTCGACCGGGGGACTAAAGGTTCAGAACACCGGGGAGCTGTTTTTT | CASSSTGGLKVQNTGELFF
once | TRBJ2-1 | TRBV7-3 | . | TGTGCCAGCAGCTTAGGCGGGATTCTTCCGGGTGAGCAGTTCTTC | CASSLGGILPGEQFF
. | TRBJ1-4 | TRBV4-2 | . | TGTGCCAGCAGCCAAGGGGGGCGAAATAGGGGGAATGAAAAACTGTTTTTT | CASSQGGRNRGNEKLFF
. | TRBJ1-4 | TRBV25-1 | TRBD1 | TGTGCCAGCAGTGAATCAGGGACAGGGATTGGCCTGTTTTTT | CASSESGTGIGLFF
. | TRBJ2-2 | TRBV9 | TRBD2 | TGTGCCAGCAGCGTAAGCGGGAGGAAGAACACCGGGGAGCTGTTTTTT | CASSVSGRKNTGELFF
. | TRBJ2-7 | TRBV24-1 | . | TGTGCCACCAGGGGGGCATCCTACGAGCAGTACTTC | CATRGASYEQYF
. | TRBJ1-1 | TRBV2 | . | TGTGCCAGCAGTACTGACACTGAAGCTTTCTTT | CASSTDTEAFF
. | TRBJ2-7 | TRBV5-1 | . | TGCGCCAGCAACAAGGACGGACTCTACGAGCAGTACTTC | CASNKDGLYEQYF
few | TRBJ1-6 | TRBV5-1 | . | TGCGCCAGCAGCTTGGCGGGACTGGGTAATTCACCCCTCCACTTT | CASSLAGLGNSPLHF
. | TRBJ1-2 | TRBV4-1 | . | TGCGCCAGCAGCCAAGACGGAGTCTATGGCTACACCTTC | CASSQDGVYGYTF